These T cell receptor beta chains were read from a single sample in a study of response to subunit inactivated influenza vaccine. TCRdb redid the calling of the RT-PCR reads with MiXCR, one entry per CDR3 protein. The data contain roughly 550,000 distinct CDR3 sequences, roughly a quarter of them singletons. These data are also associated with another study on T cells expressing NK-cell markers.

Sample: CD4+ T cells sorted from PBMCs, taken 12 days after vaccination. These receptors originate from a man in his forties or fifties who received an inactivated influenza vaccine. The CDR3 runs from the conserved cysteine through the conserved F or W. Each record gives: V gene, clone size, J gene, D gene, CDR3 DNA, CDR3 protein. D genes are given only for firm matches. The listing skips clone size in some rows; elsewhere it reads once, few, many or a size class.

v_call: TRBV5-4; clone_size: few; j_call: TRBJ2-1; d_call: TRBD1; cdr3_nt: TGTGCCAGCAGCAGTGGAGGAGGGTCAGGGGGCTGGACTCGGCAGTTCTTC; cdr3_aa: CASSSGGGSGGWTRQFF
v_call: TRBV5-5; clone_size: .; j_call: TRBJ1-4; d_call: TRBD1; cdr3_nt: TGTGCCAGCAGCTCTATTGGGACAGTGAGGGGAAAACTGTTTTTT; cdr3_aa: CASSSIGTVRGKLFF
v_call: TRBV7-8; clone_size: many; j_call: TRBJ2-2; d_call: .; cdr3_nt: TGTGCCAGCAGCTTAGTGCGGAGCAGGATCAACACCGGGGAGCTGTTTTTT; cdr3_aa: CASSLVRSRINTGELFF
v_call: TRBV6-4; clone_size: .; j_call: TRBJ2-3; d_call: .; cdr3_nt: TGTGCCAGCAGTGACCGCGGGGGCCCAGATACGCAGTATTTT; cdr3_aa: CASSDRGGPDTQYF
v_call: TRBV6-6; clone_size: few; j_call: TRBJ1-2; d_call: .; cdr3_nt: TGTGCCAGCAGTCAGACAGGCTTCTATGGCTACACCTTC; cdr3_aa: CASSQTGFYGYTF
v_call: TRBV27; clone_size: many; j_call: TRBJ2-7; d_call: TRBD1; cdr3_nt: TGTGCCAGCAGTCCCACATGGACAGGTGCGAGGCGCGAGCAGTACTTC; cdr3_aa: CASSPTWTGARREQYF
v_call: TRBV29-1; clone_size: few; j_call: TRBJ1-1; d_call: .; cdr3_nt: TGCAGCGTTGATCGTGTCATGAACACTGAAGCTTTCTTT; cdr3_aa: CSVDRVMNTEAFF
v_call: TRBV7-2; clone_size: few; j_call: TRBJ1-5; d_call: .; cdr3_nt: TGTGCCAGCAGCTGGTCAGCTCATCAGCCCCAGCATTTT; cdr3_aa: CASSWSAHQPQHF
v_call: TRBV12-3/TRBV12-4; clone_size: few; j_call: TRBJ2-3; d_call: .; cdr3_nt: TGTGCCAGCAGCCCCGATATAGGCACAGATACGCAGTATTTT; cdr3_aa: CASSPDIGTDTQYF
v_call: TRBV29-1; clone_size: many; j_call: TRBJ2-3; d_call: TRBD2; cdr3_nt: TGCAGCGTTGATAGTAGCGGGGGGCACGGGGATACGCAGTATTTT; cdr3_aa: CSVDSSGGHGDTQYF
v_call: TRBV18; clone_size: few; j_call: TRBJ1-1; d_call: .; cdr3_nt: TGTGCCAGCTCAGGTCTAGGCTTGAACACTGAAGCTTTCTTT; cdr3_aa: CASSGLGLNTEAFF
v_call: TRBV5-1; clone_size: few; j_call: TRBJ2-1; d_call: TRBD2; cdr3_nt: TGCGCCAGCAGCTTGGGGACTAGCGGGTTTGTTGAGCAGTTCTTC; cdr3_aa: CASSLGTSGFVEQFF
v_call: TRBV11-2; clone_size: once; j_call: TRBJ1-4; d_call: .; cdr3_nt: TGTGCCAGCAGCTTCGGGGATGTTAATGAAAAACTGTTTTTT; cdr3_aa: CASSFGDVNEKLFF
v_call: TRBV12-3/TRBV12-4; clone_size: few; j_call: TRBJ2-7; d_call: .; cdr3_nt: TGTGCCAGCAGTTTCTTCAGGAACTACGAGCAGTACTTC; cdr3_aa: CASSFFRNYEQYF
v_call: TRBV12-3/TRBV12-4; clone_size: many; j_call: TRBJ1-5; d_call: .; cdr3_nt: TGTGCCAGCAGGTACTCCTTCGGGGTTAATCAGCCCCAGCATTTT; cdr3_aa: CASRYSFGVNQPQHF
v_call: TRBV20-1; clone_size: few; j_call: TRBJ2-3; d_call: TRBD2; cdr3_nt: TGCAGTGCCCCTGGTCTAGCGGGGGGCAGCACAGATACGCAGTATTTT; cdr3_aa: CSAPGLAGGSTDTQYF
v_call: TRBV15; clone_size: .; j_call: TRBJ1-2; d_call: .; cdr3_nt: TGTGCCACCAGCATCCAGACTAACTATGGCTACACCTTC; cdr3_aa: CATSIQTNYGYTF
v_call: TRBV6-2/TRBV6-3; clone_size: few; j_call: TRBJ1-1; d_call: .; cdr3_nt: TGTGCCACCCGACAGGACACTGAAGCTTTCTTT; cdr3_aa: CATRQDTEAFF
v_call: TRBV2; clone_size: .; j_call: TRBJ2-7; d_call: .; cdr3_nt: TGTGCCAGCAGGAGGGTGCAGGGGATTTACGAGCAGTACTTC; cdr3_aa: CASRRVQGIYEQYF
v_call: TRBV28; clone_size: .; j_call: TRBJ1-2; d_call: TRBD1; cdr3_nt: TGTGCCAGCAGCGTAGGGACAGGGTTATATGGCTACACCTTC; cdr3_aa: CASSVGTGLYGYTF
v_call: TRBV2; clone_size: many; j_call: TRBJ2-3; d_call: .; cdr3_nt: TGTGCCAGCAGTGAATCCTGGGCTAGCACAGATACGCAGTATTTT; cdr3_aa: CASSESWASTDTQYF
v_call: TRBV12-3/TRBV12-4; clone_size: .; j_call: TRBJ1-6; d_call: TRBD1; cdr3_nt: TGTGCCAGCAGTTATGGGGGACAGGTTAATTCACCCCTCCACTTT; cdr3_aa: CASSYGGQVNSPLHF
v_call: TRBV20-1; clone_size: .; j_call: TRBJ2-4; d_call: .; cdr3_nt: TGCAGTGCTAATACAATAGGAGACTTTGCCAAAAACATTCAGTACTTC; cdr3_aa: CSANTIGDFAKNIQYF
v_call: TRBV19; clone_size: .; j_call: TRBJ1-4; d_call: TRBD1; cdr3_nt: TGTGCCAGTAGCCCCCCGACAGGGCTCAATGAAAAACTGTTTTTT; cdr3_aa: CASSPPTGLNEKLFF
v_call: TRBV10-1; clone_size: .; j_call: TRBJ2-1; d_call: .; cdr3_nt: TGCGCCAGCAGTGAGTCAGGCCGCTACAATGAGCAGTTCTTC; cdr3_aa: CASSESGRYNEQFF
v_call: TRBV20-1; clone_size: few; j_call: TRBJ2-3; d_call: TRBD1; cdr3_nt: TGCAGTGCACAGGGGAGCACAGATACGCAGTATTTT; cdr3_aa: CSAQGSTDTQYF
v_call: TRBV28; clone_size: .; j_call: TRBJ1-1; d_call: TRBD1; cdr3_nt: TGTGCCAGCAGTTTATCCGGGACAGGAATTCGGGAAGCTTTCTTT; cdr3_aa: CASSLSGTGIREAFF
v_call: TRBV10-3; clone_size: .; j_call: TRBJ1-5; d_call: .; cdr3_nt: TGTGCCATCAGCAGGACAGACGATAGCAATCAGCCCCAGCATTTT; cdr3_aa: CAISRTDDSNQPQHF
v_call: TRBV6-2/TRBV6-3; clone_size: few; j_call: TRBJ1-5; d_call: .; cdr3_nt: .; cdr3_aa: CASSYGVGNGASF
v_call: TRBV29-1; clone_size: few; j_call: TRBJ1-4; d_call: .; cdr3_nt: TGCAGCGTTGTAAGGGAGGAAAAACTGTTCTTT; cdr3_aa: CSVVREEKLFF
v_call: TRBV7-9; clone_size: .; j_call: TRBJ2-5; d_call: .; cdr3_nt: TGTGCCAGCAGCAGACGGACACAAGAGACCCAGTACTTC; cdr3_aa: CASSRRTQETQYF
v_call: TRBV12-5; clone_size: .; j_call: TRBJ1-5; d_call: TRBD1; cdr3_nt: TGTGCTAACGGCTTCGGGGACAGGGGGCTTGGTAATCAGCCCCAGCATTTT; cdr3_aa: CANGFGDRGLGNQPQHF
v_call: TRBV20-1; clone_size: .; j_call: TRBJ2-5; d_call: TRBD2; cdr3_nt: TGCAGTGCTAGATCCCCAAGCGGGGGGATTCAAGAGACCCAGTACTTC; cdr3_aa: CSARSPSGGIQETQYF
v_call: TRBV20-1; clone_size: few; j_call: TRBJ2-1; d_call: TRBD1; cdr3_nt: TGCAGTGCCCGCCGGGGGGACAGGGGGGTAAATGAGCAGTTCTTC; cdr3_aa: CSARRGDRGVNEQFF
v_call: TRBV5-1; clone_size: .; j_call: TRBJ1-4; d_call: .; cdr3_nt: TGCGCCAGCAGCTTGGAGGCAGATCTTACGGAAAAACTGTTTTTT; cdr3_aa: CASSLEADLTEKLFF
v_call: TRBV18; clone_size: .; j_call: TRBJ1-2; d_call: .; cdr3_nt: TGTGCCAGCTCACCTGGGGCGAGAGCCGTCTATGGCTACACCTTC; cdr3_aa: CASSPGARAVYGYTF
v_call: TRBV9; clone_size: .; j_call: TRBJ2-2; d_call: .; cdr3_nt: TGTGCCAGCAGCGTAATCACCGGGGAGCTGTTTTTT; cdr3_aa: CASSVITGELFF
v_call: TRBV6-1; clone_size: .; j_call: TRBJ2-2; d_call: .; cdr3_nt: TGTGCCAGCATACAAGGGAACACCGGGGAGCTGTTTTTT; cdr3_aa: CASIQGNTGELFF
v_call: TRBV10-2; clone_size: .; j_call: TRBJ2-5; d_call: .; cdr3_nt: TGCGCCAGCAGGACTCTTGAGACCCAGTACTTC; cdr3_aa: CASRTLETQYF
v_call: TRBV11-2; clone_size: few; j_call: TRBJ2-1; d_call: .; cdr3_nt: TGTGCCAGCAGCTTAGGAGGGTCAGAGCAGTTCTTC; cdr3_aa: CASSLGGSEQFF
v_call: TRBV11-2; clone_size: few; j_call: TRBJ2-2; d_call: .; cdr3_nt: TGTGCCAGCAGCTTAGATGTTAGGGGGGCGAACACCGGGGAGCTGTTTTTT; cdr3_aa: CASSLDVRGANTGELFF
v_call: TRBV6-5; clone_size: .; j_call: TRBJ2-5; d_call: .; cdr3_nt: TGTGCCAGCAGTTACGACGGATTAGAGACCCAGTACTTC; cdr3_aa: CASSYDGLETQYF
v_call: TRBV24-1; clone_size: .; j_call: TRBJ2-7; d_call: TRBD1; cdr3_nt: TGTGCCACCAGTGATTTCCTACGGACAGGGAACCACGAGCAGTACTTC; cdr3_aa: CATSDFLRTGNHEQYF
v_call: TRBV10-3; clone_size: .; j_call: TRBJ2-3; d_call: TRBD1; cdr3_nt: TGTGCCATCAGTCTACAGGGGTTTAATACGCAGTATTTT; cdr3_aa: CAISLQGFNTQYF
v_call: TRBV20-1; clone_size: .; j_call: TRBJ1-5; d_call: .; cdr3_nt: TGCAGTGCCCTGGCCCCAGGTAGCAATCAGCCCCAGCATTTT; cdr3_aa: CSALAPGSNQPQHF
v_call: TRBV5-1; clone_size: few; j_call: TRBJ2-5; d_call: TRBD2; cdr3_nt: TGCGCCAGCAGCCAGACTAGCTCCCGGGAGACCCAGTACTTC; cdr3_aa: CASSQTSSRETQYF
v_call: TRBV20-1; clone_size: .; j_call: TRBJ2-1; d_call: TRBD2; cdr3_nt: TGCAGTGCTAGAGATGGACGGCTAGCGGTGAACAATGAGCAGTTCTTC; cdr3_aa: CSARDGRLAVNNEQFF
v_call: TRBV10-3; clone_size: once; j_call: TRBJ2-7; d_call: TRBD1; cdr3_nt: TGTGCCATCAGTGCCGACAGGGTTGGCTACGAGCAGTACTTC; cdr3_aa: CAISADRVGYEQYF
v_call: TRBV7-6; clone_size: .; j_call: TRBJ2-3; d_call: .; cdr3_nt: TGTGCCAGCAGCTTAGCGTCGAGAGTGCGTGCAGATACGCAGTATTTT; cdr3_aa: CASSLASRVRADTQYF
v_call: TRBV20-1; clone_size: few; j_call: TRBJ2-1; d_call: TRBD1; cdr3_nt: TGCAGTGCTAGTATGACAGGGCTCTACAATGAGCAGTTCTTC; cdr3_aa: CSASMTGLYNEQFF
v_call: TRBV28; clone_size: .; j_call: TRBJ2-3; d_call: .; cdr3_nt: TGTGCCAGCAGTTTGCATAACAGATTCACAGATACGCAGTATTTT; cdr3_aa: CASSLHNRFTDTQYF
v_call: TRBV7-8; clone_size: few; j_call: TRBJ2-3; d_call: TRBD1; cdr3_nt: TGTGCCAGCAGCTTGCAGGGGGGCACAGATACGCAGTATTTT; cdr3_aa: CASSLQGGTDTQYF